These 18 T cell receptor beta chains share one sample of origin, sequenced in a study of blood T cell repertoires in COVID-19. Data came from immunoSEQ multiplex PCR; TCRdb stores just in-frame clones and leaves some out. The sample carries approximately 330,000 clones, about 87% recorded once. Sample: peripheral blood. The source of these receptors is a man aged 30 to 39 with COVID-19, enrolled during active disease.

This clone was seen just once. This chain connects TRBV11-2 to TRBJ2-7; maybe TRBD2 (6 bases). V lost 6 bases and J lost 0, with 9 bases in between. This CDR3 has 13 residues. Looked up from germline, CDR1 is SGHAT and CDR2 is FQNNGV. Here the CDR3 DNA reads TGTGCCAGCAGGAGACTAGACTCCTACGAGCAGTACTTC. It yields the protein CASRRLDSYEQYF.

The chain carries TRBV7-9 and TRBJ1-1; D gene unclear. The CDR3 runs 12 residues. Germline V gene data show CDR1 as SEHNR and CDR2 as FQNEAQ (reference sequence). Trimming removed 1 base from V and 10 bases from J, with 10 bases in between. This chain's CDR3 is CASSLGGLGAFF. CDR3 in DNA: TGTGCCAGCAGCTTAGGAGGATTGGGAGCTTTCTTT.

About this clone: Different DNA sequences within this sample yield the same CDR3. The rearrangement links TRBV19 to TRBJ1-1; D gene unclear. Per germline, CDR1 LNHDA and CDR2 SQIVND (reference sequence). The CDR3 contains 14 residues. V was pared by 3 bases and J by 1 base, with 9 bases between. The CDR3 reads CASSIGGTNTEAFF. In DNA form, the CDR3 reads TGTGCCAGTAGTATTGGAGGAACGAACACTGAAGCTTTCTTT.

This clone came up once. The gene calls are TRBV7-3 and TRBJ1-1; D is undetermined. The CDR3 length is 13 residues. V gave up 6 bases and J gave up 1 base, with 9 bases separating them. Germline CDR1 SGHTA, CDR2 FQGTGA. CDR3: CASSPQENTEAFF. The DNA for the CDR3 is TGTGCCAGCAGTCCTCAGGAGAACACTGAAGCTTTCTTT.

The count of this clone is one. The chain combines TRBV7-9 with TRBJ1-5, with TRBD1 matching 7 bases. Trimming removed 5 bases from V and 4 bases from J; junction bases left unmatched: 8. This CDR3 is built from 15 residues. Germline CDR1 SEHNR, CDR2 FQNEAQ (reference sequence). CDR3 DNA: TGTGCCAGCAGCCCAGGGGACAGTGGGAATCAGCCCCAGCATTTT. This sequence encodes CASSPGDSGNQPQHF.

The rearrangement links TRBV7-3 to TRBJ2-1; 8 bases line up with TRBD1. V lost 4 bases to trimming and J lost 5 bases; unmatched junction nucleotides: 4. The CDR3 contains 14 residues. CDR1 is SGHTA, CDR2 FQGTGA, per germline. CDR3 sequence (DNA): TGTGCCAGCAGCTCCGGACAGGGACACAATGAGCAGTTCTTC. Translation: CASSSGQGHNEQFF.

This sequence joins TRBV5-4 and TRBJ2-2, with TRBD2 identical over 7 bases. V shed 5 bases, J shed 1 base, and the junction held 2 bases outside the gene matches. The CDR3 is 14 amino acids. Germline CDR1 is SGHNT and CDR2 is YYREEE (reference sequence). The CDR3 nucleotides read TGTGCCAGCAGTCCGGGAGGGAACACCGGGGAGCTGTTTTTT. It encodes CASSPGGNTGELFF.

The J gene is TRBJ1-1, the V gene TRBV7-3, with D possibly matching TRBD1 (6 bases). Germline CDR1 is SGHTA and CDR2 is FQGTGA. V was pared by 5 bases and J by 4 bases, with 11 bases between. The CDR3 is 13 amino acids. This chain's CDR3 is CASSPQGTTEAFF. In DNA, the CDR3 is TGTGCCAGCAGCCCCCAGGGGACCACTGAAGCTTTCTTT. Together with reference TRBV7-3 and TRBJ1-1, the CDR3 gives the full variable domain: GAGVSQTPSNKVTEKGKYVELRCDPISGHTALYWYRQSLGQGPEFLIYFQGTGAADDSGLPNDRFFAVRPEGSVSTLKIQRTERGDSAVYLCASSPQGTTEAFFGQGTRLTVV.

The chain has TRBV27 and TRBJ2-5, with 7 positions matching TRBD1. The CDR3 is 15 residues long. Germline lookup yields CDR1 MNHEY and CDR2 SMNVEV (reference sequence). Losses at the gene ends were 5 bases for V and 1 base for J; bases not matched to a gene: 7. The CDR3 protein is CASSLRGQFQETQYF. As DNA, the CDR3 is TGTGCCAGCAGTCTCCGGGGACAGTTCCAAGAGACCCAGTACTTC.

The CDR3, as DNA: TGTGCCAGCAGTAGTACAGGGGATGGCTACACCTTC. This encodes CASSSTGDGYTF. The chain uses TRBV2 and TRBJ1-2, with TRBD1 identical over 7 bases. The CDR3 runs to 12 residues. Looked up from germline, CDR1 is SNHLY and CDR2 is FYNNEI. J gave up 6 bases and V 5 bases, and 3 bases lay outside the gene matches.

The gene calls are TRBV20-1 and TRBJ1-6, with a possible D match to TRBD1 (5 bases). Germline-derived CDR1 and CDR2 are DFQATT and SNEGSKA (reference sequence). Between the trimmed V and J ends, which lost 3 bases and 7 bases, there was a span of 16 bases. The CDR3 is made up of 15 amino acids. The CDR3: CSASTQDASNSPLHF. The CDR3, as DNA: TGCAGTGCTAGTACACAGGACGCCTCCAATTCACCCCTCCACTTT.

V usage is TRBV3-1 (or the pseudogene TRBV3-2) and J usage is TRBJ2-3; the match to TRBD2 covers 8 bases. The CDR3 runs 16 residues. Germline CDR1 LGHDT, CDR2 YNNKEL (reference sequence). Unmatched junction bases numbered 9, after V lost 5 bases and J lost 2 bases. DNA for the CDR3: TGTGCCAGCAGCTCCCAAGCGGGAGCCCCCACAGATACGCAGTATTTT. Amino acid sequence: CASSSQAGAPTDTQYF.

As DNA, the CDR3 is TGTGCCAGCAGCCGAAGACAGGGAAGCACAGATACGCAGTATTTT. Its protein is CASSRRQGSTDTQYF. The rearrangement uses TRBV7-7 and TRBJ2-3; 7 nucleotides line up with TRBD1. The CDR3 runs to 15 residues. The V gene end was trimmed by 5 bases and the J gene end by 0 bases; junction bases not matched to a gene: 5. CDR1 is SSHAT and CDR2 is FNYEAQ in the germline V gene (reference sequence).

The chain links TRBV11-3 to TRBJ2-2; D perhaps matches TRBD1 (5 bases). The V end was cut by 7 bases, the J end by 2 bases, with 14 bases between. The germline V gene has CDR1 SGHNT and CDR2 YENEEA. The length of the CDR3 is 15 residues. CDR3 residues: CASTLRGSNTGELFF. For the CDR3, the DNA is TGTGCCAGCACCCTAAGGGGCAGTAACACCGGGGAGCTGTTTTTT.

The DNA for the CDR3 is TGTGCCAGCAGTTATGGGACAGGGGGCGGATGGAATGAAGCTTTCTTT. Translating gives CASSYGTGGGWNEAFF. This rearrangement joins TRBV6-2 or TRBV6-3 to TRBJ1-1; TRBD1 agrees at 12 bases. V gave up 3 bases and J gave up 7 bases; unmatched junction bases: 9. This CDR3 has 16 residues. CDR1 is MNHEY, CDR2 SVGEGT, per germline.

This chain joins TRBV19 and TRBJ1-5; a possible D gene is TRBD1 (6 bases). Germline CDR1 is LNHDA and CDR2 is SQIVND (reference sequence). There are 16 residues in the CDR3. Trimming removed 3 bases from V and 0 bases from J, with 12 bases in between. The DNA for the CDR3 is TGTGCCAGTAGTATGGGCAGGGGCGGTAGCAATCAGCCCCAGCATTTT. This encodes CASSMGRGGSNQPQHF.

The chain is built from TRBV5-1 and TRBJ1-4, with D maybe TRBD1 (5 bases). The ends were cut back, 0 bases at V and 4 bases at J, with 10 bases in the middle. Germline V gives CDR1 SGHRS, CDR2 YFSETQ. The CDR3 runs 15 residues. CDR3 sequence: CASSLVAGINEKLFF. The CDR3 DNA is TGCGCCAGCAGCTTGGTGGCAGGGATTAATGAAAAACTGTTTTTT.

This chain links TRBV28 with TRBJ2-7; TRBD1 is a possible D gene (6 bases). This CDR3 is built from 16 residues. Germline CDR1 reads MDHEN; CDR2 reads SYDVKM. Trimming pared 6 bases from V and 0 bases from J, leaving 18 bases between. CDR3 loop: CASSPSGGRSSYEQYF. Here the CDR3 DNA reads TGTGCCAGCAGCCCGAGTGGGGGCCGGAGCTCCTACGAGCAGTACTTC.